A single sample gave rise to the 26 T cell receptor beta chains below, sequenced in a study of cytomegalovirus exposure and HLA in healthy donors. Researchers ran the PCR with 60 Vbeta and 13 Jbeta primers. TCRdb's table, derived via immunoSEQ multiplex PCR, lists solely in-frame clones and lacks some. The sample includes roughly 180,000 clones, around 82% seen only once; the top ten take 0.8% to 1.3%. The sample taken for sequencing was PBMCs. The receptor source for this set is a man aged 30 to 45 in good health and CMV-seronegative.

The rearrangement uses TRBV9 and TRBJ2-1; 8 nucleotides line up with TRBD1. There are 14 residues in the CDR3. The trim removed 3 bases at V and 7 bases at J, leaving 6 bases unmatched. Germline V gives CDR1 SGDLS, CDR2 YYNGEE. The CDR3 sequence is CASSAWTGLNEQFF. CDR3 DNA: TGTGCCAGCAGCGCGTGGACAGGGTTAAATGAGCAGTTCTTC.

The chain links TRBV2 to TRBJ2-5; D is unclear. Near its end, the DNA agrees better with TRBJ2-7, so the J call may be wrong. Germline loops: CDR1 SNHLY, CDR2 FYNNEI. The CDR3 length is 15 residues. DNA of the CDR3: TGTGCCAGCAGTGAGCGGTTGTACCCCTCCTACGAGCAGTACTTC. Its translation: CASSERLYPSYEQYF.

This clone was seen ten or more times. The V call is TRBV27, the J call TRBJ2-1; maybe TRBD2 (7 bases). The CDR3 contains 14 residues. V was clipped by 11 bases and J by 2 bases, with 16 bases between them. From germline, CDR1 is MNHEY and CDR2 SMNVEV (reference sequence). Here the CDR3 DNA reads TGTGCCTCTAGGGGGGGAGGCACCTACAATGAGCAGTTCTTC. Protein product: CASRGGGTYNEQFF.

The rearrangement uses TRBV7-9 and TRBJ2-3, with TRBD2 as a possible D gene (6 bases). The CDR3 loop spans 15 amino acids. With 5 bases removed from V and 4 bases from J, the gap between germline ends came to 16 bases. Germline V gene sequence: CDR1 SEHNR, CDR2 FQNEAQ (reference sequence). CDR3 sequence (DNA): TGTGCCAGCAGCCCGAGGAGGGTTGGGGCAGATACGCAGTATTTT. This translates into CASSPRRVGADTQYF.

This clone has a single count. The V gene is TRBV10-3, the J gene TRBJ2-2, with D possibly being TRBD1 (5 bases). This CDR3 is built from 12 residues. Germline CDR1 is ENHRY and CDR2 is SYGVKD. Deletions cut 6 bases from V and 7 bases from J, with 9 bases between. The CDR3 nucleotides are TGTGCCATCAGAAGGGGAAACGGGGAGCTGTTTTTT. Encoded protein: CAIRRGNGELFF.

This rearrangement joins TRBV19 to TRBJ1-5; TRBD1 is a possible D gene (5 bases). The CDR3 length is 16 residues. Germline CDR1 LNHDA, CDR2 SQIVND (reference sequence). V lost 3 bases to trimming and J lost 7 bases, with 19 bases between them. The CDR3 sequence is CASSMGGGGVRQPQHF. For the CDR3, the DNA is TGTGCCAGTAGTATGGGAGGAGGAGGGGTCAGACAGCCCCAGCATTTT. Variable domain in full (rest from reference TRBV19 and TRBJ1-5): DGGITQSPKYLFRKEGQNVTLSCEQNLNHDAMYWYRQDPGQGLRLIYYSQIVNDFQKGDIAEGYSVSREKKESFPLTVTSAQKNPTAFYLCASSMGGGGVRQPQHFGDGTRLSIL.

This clone appeared a few times. This chain uses TRBV6-5 with TRBJ2-6; a weak D match, TRBD1 (6 bases). The germline V gene has CDR1 MNHEY and CDR2 SVGAGI. The CDR3 spans 14 residues. Trimming removed 8 bases from V and 3 bases from J, with 11 bases in between. CDR3 coding DNA: TGTGCCAGCCAGGGGCTGAGTGGGGCCAACGTCCTGACTTTC. Protein sequence: CASQGLSGANVLTF.

This rearrangement joins TRBV18 to TRBJ2-3; 9 nucleotides line up with TRBD2. Germline CDR1 and CDR2: KGHSH and LQKENI. CDR3 length equals 17 residues. V was pared by 0 bases and J by 0 bases, with 4 bases of the junction left unmatched. The CDR3 loop reads CASSPPRREGSTDTQYF. CDR3 bases: TGTGCCAGCTCACCACCTCGGCGGGAGGGTAGCACAGATACGCAGTATTTT.

The CDR3 DNA reads as TGCGCCAGCAGCTTGGCAGGGAGGGGGGCAGGAGGCACTGAAGCTTTCTTT. Its translation: CASSLAGRGAGGTEAFF. V gene TRBV5-1 combines with J gene TRBJ1-1; D perhaps matches TRBD1 (6 bases). The CDR3 totals 17 residues. Germline loops: CDR1 SGHRS, CDR2 YFSETQ. Trimming pared 0 bases from V and 4 bases from J, leaving 19 bases between.

This clone came up a few times. V usage is TRBV2 and J usage is TRBJ2-5; D uncertain. CDR1 is SNHLY and CDR2 is FYNNEI in the germline V gene. V lost 2 bases and J lost 6, with 10 bases in between. This CDR3 region has 13 residues. The CDR3 bases are TGTGCCAGCAGTGAATACCGGGTTAAGACCCAGTACTTC. It codes for CASSEYRVKTQYF.

V and J are TRBV28 and TRBJ2-7; D is unclear. The germline gives CDR1 MDHEN, CDR2 SYDVKM. The CDR3 covers 12 residues. Trimming cost V 6 bases and J 0 bases, with 6 bases left between them. The CDR3 reads CASSPSSYEQYF. CDR3 DNA: TGTGCCAGCAGCCCTAGCTCCTACGAGCAGTACTTC.

The V call is TRBV23-1, the J call TRBJ2-5; 8 nucleotides line up with TRBD1. TRBV23-1 is noted as an ORF with a role that remains uncertain. The CDR3 is made up of 16 amino acids. J was trimmed by 3 bases and V by 8 bases; bases with no gene match: 14. The CDR3 protein is CASAYTGGGPKETQYF. The CDR3 nucleotides read TGCGCCAGCGCCTACACAGGGGGAGGCCCTAAAGAGACCCAGTACTTC.

The V and J genes are TRBV7-2 and TRBJ1-5, with D possibly TRBD1 on 5 matching bases. Germline values: CDR1 SGHTA, CDR2 FQGNSA. The CDR3 sequence is 14 residues long. Trimming took 7 bases from V and 6 from J, leaving 16 bases between them. The CDR3 DNA follows: TGTGCCAGCAACCGCTTGGGGCTGGGTCAGCCCCAGCATTTT. It yields the protein CASNRLGLGQPQHF.

V gene TRBV4-1 combines with J gene TRBJ1-2; tentatively, D is TRBD1 (5 bases). The CDR3 contains 14 residues. The V end lost 1 base, the J end lost 7 bases, and 13 bases lay between the germline ends. CDR1 MGHRA and CDR2 YSYEKL come from the germline V gene. This chain's CDR3 is CASSQVYQGGGYTF. CDR3 in DNA: TGCGCCAGCAGCCAAGTCTATCAGGGTGGTGGCTACACCTTC.

This chain uses TRBV28 with TRBJ2-3, with 12 bases aligning to TRBD2. With V trimmed by 5 bases and J by 4 bases, 1 base remained unmatched. Germline lookup yields CDR1 MDHEN and CDR2 SYDVKM. This CDR3 is 14 amino acids long. The CDR3 sequence: CASSRTSGADTQYF. The CDR3 DNA reads as TGTGCCAGCAGTCGGACTAGCGGGGCAGATACGCAGTATTTT.

The V and J genes are TRBV5-1 and TRBJ2-1, with TRBD2 matching over 13 bases. Germline assignment: CDR1 SGHRS and CDR2 YFSETQ. The CDR3 loop spans 14 amino acids. After removal of 6 bases from V and 5 bases from J, the junction contained 2 bases not matched to a gene. CDR3 region: CASKGTSGNNEQFF. For the CDR3, the DNA is TGCGCCAGCAAGGGGACTAGCGGGAACAATGAGCAGTTCTTC.

The rearrangement uses TRBV7-2 and TRBJ2-1; 10 bases are shared with TRBD1. The junction had 4 bases not matched to a gene; V was cut back by 5 bases and J by 6 bases. The CDR3 loop spans 14 amino acids. Germline V lookup: CDR1 SGHTA, CDR2 FQGNSA. CDR3 region: CASSARDRGNEQFF. The CDR3 DNA sequence: TGTGCCAGCAGCGCCCGGGACAGGGGCAATGAGCAGTTCTTC.

The chain employs TRBV10-1 and TRBJ2-5; TRBD1 agrees at 7 bases. The J call may be incorrect, as the DNA end agrees better with TRBJ2-7. The germline CDR1 and CDR2 sequences are WNHNN and SYGVQD (reference sequence). The CDR3 extends over 14 amino acids. CDR3 nucleotide sequence: TGCGCCAGCAGTGAGTCTCGGGACAGCTACGAGCAGTACTTC. Translation: CASSESRDSYEQYF.

The J gene is TRBJ2-1, the V gene TRBV18; a possible D gene is TRBD2 (6 bases). Trimming pared 1 base from V and 0 bases from J, leaving 10 bases between. The CDR3 consists of 16 residues. The V gene's germline CDR1 is KGHSH and CDR2 LQKENI. The CDR3 DNA reads as TGTGCCAGCTCACCACGGGACGGGAGCTCCTACAATGAGCAGTTCTTC. This encodes CASSPRDGSSYNEQFF.

The V call is TRBV5-1, the J call TRBJ2-1, with TRBD2 identical over 14 bases. Germline V gene sequence: CDR1 SGHRS, CDR2 YFSETQ. This CDR3 has 17 amino acids. Unmatched junction bases numbered 5, after V lost 4 bases and J lost 2 bases. CDR3 residues: CASSHGLAGGAYNEQFF. CDR3 DNA: TGCGCCAGCAGCCATGGACTAGCGGGAGGTGCCTACAATGAGCAGTTCTTC.

In this sample, this clone turned up once. As DNA, the CDR3 is TGTGCCAGTAGTCCACATAGCAATCAGCCCCAGCATTTT. Protein sequence: CASSPHSNQPQHF. The chain employs TRBV19 and TRBJ1-5; D is unresolved. Trimming removed 5 bases at V and 0 bases at J, with 5 bases between. The V gene's germline CDR1 is LNHDA and CDR2 SQIVND (reference sequence). The CDR3 is made up of 13 amino acids.

The chain joins TRBV5-4 to TRBJ1-2, with TRBD1 identical over 10 bases. Germline trimming cut 4 bases from V and 5 bases from J; bases unmatched to any gene: 5. Germline-derived CDR1 and CDR2 are SGHNT and YYREEE (reference sequence). The CDR3 consists of 14 residues. The CDR3 region is CASSPRTGGYGYTF. The CDR3 DNA sequence: TGTGCCAGCAGCCCCCGGACAGGGGGTTATGGCTACACCTTC.

The chain uses TRBV5-8 and TRBJ1-1; D might be TRBD1 (5 bases). V was pared by 3 bases and J by 3 bases, with 12 bases between. Germline lookup yields CDR1 SGHTS and CDR2 YDEGEE. This CDR3 has 14 residues. This CDR3 reads CASSWGDGYTEAFF. The CDR3 DNA is TGTGCCAGCAGCTGGGGGGACGGATACACTGAAGCTTTCTTT.

J is TRBJ1-5 and V is TRBV2; 7 bases agree with TRBD1. Germline assignment: CDR1 SNHLY and CDR2 FYNNEI. The CDR3 length is 14 residues. V shed 6 bases, J shed 7 bases, and the junction held 9 bases outside the gene matches. CDR3 loop: CASSPDRDGQPQHF. The CDR3 bases are TGTGCCAGCAGCCCAGACAGGGACGGCCAGCCCCAGCATTTT. Supplemented by reference TRBV2 and TRBJ1-5, the full variable domain reads EPEVTQTPSHQVTQMGQEVILRCVPISNHLYFYWYRQILGQKVEFLVSFYNNEISEKSEIFDDQFSVERPDGSNFTLKIRSTKLEDSAMYFCASSPDRDGQPQHFGDGTRLSIL.

The chain is built from TRBV9 and TRBJ2-2; a possible D gene is TRBD2 (5 bases). The V gene lost 1 base and the J gene lost 2 bases, with 9 bases spanning the gap. This CDR3 comprises 15 residues. The germline V gene has CDR1 SGDLS and CDR2 YYNGEE. CDR3 sequence: CASSVSGSNTGELFF. The DNA of the CDR3 is TGTGCCAGCAGCGTAAGCGGATCTAACACCGGGGAGCTGTTTTTT.

The rearrangement links TRBV27 to TRBJ2-6; TRBD1 might be the D (8 bases). V was pared by 6 bases and J by 4 bases, with 13 bases between. The germline CDR1 and CDR2 sequences are MNHEY and SMNVEV (reference sequence). This CDR3 has 15 amino acids. The CDR3 DNA is TGTGCCAGCAGACAGGGGGGGTGGGGGGCCAACGTCCTGACTTTC. Translated: CASRQGGWGANVLTF.